This paragraph covers one T cell receptor beta chain sequence. The target of this receptor is not known. No base-level quality is on record; no much larger clone is a single base apart. The sample belongs to a study of blood T cells in healthy people across ages (dated by TCRdb to about 2015). About the full investigation: Template switching captured roughly one uniquely barcoded TCR beta cDNA molecule per two T cells in model experiments. Using deep sequencing normalized with unique cDNA molecular identifiers, the study measured how TCR beta repertoire diversity changes with age. Donors of different ages were randomly distributed across sequencing lanes to avoid experimental bias. The donors were divided into four age groups: young (average 16 years), middle-aged (approximately 39), aged (roughly 60) and long-lived (around 80). The study analyzed two additional independent replicas of 1 million unique cDNA reads from the same blood draw for two donors, one aged 18 to 30 and one aged 80 or older. Findings and caveats that apply to the study as a whole: Total diversity estimates from one million sequenced T cells were considered lower bounds and underestimates. Compared with the aged group, more naive CD4+ T cells, fewer expanded clones and increased TCR diversity were shown by the long-lived group, suggesting age selection. Conclusive comparison of naive and antigen-experienced compartments was prevented by the profiling of bulk unsorted PBMCs. As age increased, observed TCR beta diversity per million T cells dropped in a roughly linear way, and a significant reduction was already evident by age roughly 36. Donor CMV infection status was unknown, potentially confounding age-related changes in expanded clonotypes. The percentage of naive T cells measured by flow cytometry correlated strongly with observed TCR beta diversity.

Library preparation was by 5' RACE. Sequencing was carried out with an Illumina HiSeq 2500. A second PCR of 7 to 11 cycles was run with a J-beta primer mix and a sample-barcoded 5' primer. A unique molecular identifier was introduced onto each TCR beta cDNA molecule by a template-switch 5' adaptor carrying 12 random nucleotides. Each sample yielded at least 3 million CDR3-containing paired-end reads. First-strand cDNA synthesis was performed from all RNA using the Mint cDNA synthesis kit, with priming by a TRBC-specific oligonucleotide. Following uracil-DNA glycosylase treatment, all cDNA underwent a first 18-cycle PCR with the universal primers M1SS and BC2_uni_R. As for the original processing: Each sample was normalized by randomly selecting 1 million high-quality reads, each carrying a distinct molecular identifier. Reads with shared molecular identifiers were discarded instead of being binned into consensus sequences. MiTCR, run with a Q25 quality threshold and the strictest error-elimination algorithm, handled CDR3 identification, clonotype clustering and error correction. A nonparametric unseen species model with Euler transformation was used to estimate lower-bound total TCR beta diversity. The public sequencing data were trimmed at Q25 with fastp and processed into clonotypes with MiXCR by TCRdb, which kept only in-frame beta chains. Each entry is one CDR3 protein sequence, shown with its most common DNA and genes. What appears here as the V and J calls and clone size reflects TCRdb's work, not the paper's. The sample contains some 710,000 distinct CDR3 sequences, approximately 21% of them found a single time. In total, the top ten clones hold roughly 22% of the sample.

The donors were a few dozen Caucasian individuals from Russia, aged 6 to 90 years, who were systemically healthy. Each donor gave 8.5 to 10 milliliters of peripheral blood, collected into EDTA-treated Vacutainer tubes. Ficoll-Paque density-gradient centrifugation was used to isolate PBMCs, with at least 7 million obtained per sample. Trizol reagent was used to extract total RNA from the PBMCs, yielding at least 6 micrograms per sample. Naive CD45RAhigh/CD27high T cell percentages were measured by flow cytometry on a PBMC aliquot from every donor. The CDR3 goes from the cysteine to the phenylalanine over 12 residues. Left in the record is the CDR3 DNA by itself, 36 bases read in frame from the first base. V and J are trimmed by 2 bases and 13 bases, and the gene matches miss 8 bases of the junction. Reading the germline V gene (reference sequence) gives CDR1 SGHKS and CDR2 YYEKEE.

The chain is made from TRBV5-5 and TRBJ1-2; TRBD1 agrees with 7 junctional bases. The TCR was taken from a man aged 70-80 years in good health. The sample comprised blood. CDR3 loop: CASSFYTGDSTF. The nucleotide sequence reads as follows: TGTGCCAGCAGCTTTTATACAGGGGACTCCACCTTC. Joined to the reference TRBV5-5 and TRBJ1-2 proteins, this CDR3 gives the full variable domain: DAGVTQSPTHLIKTRGQQVTLRCSPISGHKSVSWYQQVLGQGPQFIFQYYEKEERGRGNFPDRFSARQFPNYSSELNVNALLLGDSALYLCASSFYTGDSTFGSGTRLTVV.